Listed here are 21 T cell receptor beta chains from one sample, sequenced in a study of T cells in Graves' hyperthyroidism and ophthalmopathy. Regions amplified from RNA transcripts were the TCR beta CDR3 regions. The TCR CDR3 first-round RT-PCR relied on the HTBI primer set. MiXCR, run by TCRdb on the multiplex PCR reads, gives a single entry per CDR3 protein. The repertoire holds some 690,000 distinct CDR3 sequences, with approximately 15% as singletons. The sample taken for sequencing was blood. The receptors come from a man aged 50 to 59 with Graves' hyperthyroidism.

Of note for this clonotype: This may come from a read error, since a much larger clone is one base off. The chain uses TRBV28 and TRBJ1-2; D might be TRBD1 (6 bases). Germline assignment: CDR1 MDHEN and CDR2 SYDVKM. This CDR3 has 14 amino acids. Trimming stripped 5 bases from V and 9 bases from J, with 19 bases between. As DNA, the CDR3 is TGTGCCAGCAGTCCTGGCGGGGGGCGGTATAGCTACACCTTC. Encoded protein: CASSPGGGRYSYTF.

This clonotype has ten or more counts. This chain joins TRBV10-2 and TRBJ2-1, with D tentatively TRBD2 (6 bases). V shed 4 bases and J shed 4 bases, with 20 bases lying between them. CDR3 length: 17 amino acids. CDR1 is WSHSY and CDR2 is SAAADI in the germline V gene. CDR3 sequence reads: CASSGITGLSLYNEQFF. In nucleotides, the CDR3 is TGCGCCAGCAGTGGTATCACGGGACTTTCACTTTACAATGAGCAGTTCTTC.

The chain couples TRBV29-1 to TRBJ1-1; TRBD1 might be the D (5 bases). This CDR3 is built from 13 residues. Trimming stripped 4 bases from V and 5 bases from J, with 14 bases between. Germline V gene data show CDR1 as SQVTM and CDR2 as ANQGSEA. This CDR3 is CSVATGRETEAFF. The CDR3 DNA is TGCAGCGTTGCAACGGGCAGGGAAACTGAAGCTTTCTTT.

The sample holds a few counts of this clonotype. The chain recombines TRBV9 with TRBJ2-7; weak D call: TRBD2 (5 bases). The V gene's germline CDR1 is SGDLS and CDR2 YYNGEE. The CDR3 extends over 14 amino acids. V was clipped by 5 bases and J by 1 base, with 13 bases between them. DNA of the CDR3: TGTGCCAGCAGTTCTGGACTGAGGTCCTACGAGCAGTACTTC. Encoded protein: CASSSGLRSYEQYF.

Only a few counts were recorded for this clonotype. This chain links TRBV15 with TRBJ2-2; TRBD2 agrees at 9 bases. Germline CDR1 LNHNV, CDR2 YYDKDF (reference sequence). The junction had 9 bases not matched to a gene; V was cut back by 1 base and J by 6 bases. The CDR3 sequence is 17 residues long. The CDR3 is CATSRVGSGSLAGELFF. In DNA form, the CDR3 reads TGTGCCACCAGCAGAGTGGGTAGCGGGAGCTTGGCCGGGGAGCTGTTTTTT.

This clonotype showed up many times. The chain is built from TRBV11-2 and TRBJ1-2; TRBD1 aligns across 8 bases. CDR1 and CDR2 from the germline V gene are SGHAT and FQNNGV. The ends lost 2 bases at V and 2 bases at J; junction bases unmatched: 4. CDR3 length equals 15 residues. The CDR3 protein is CASSLLRTGNYGYTF. The CDR3 coding sequence is TGTGCCAGCAGCTTATTACGGACAGGGAACTATGGCTACACCTTC.

The chain employs TRBV9 and TRBJ2-1; TRBD2 matches 8 bases. The CDR3 loop spans 14 amino acids. Germline CDR1 and CDR2: SGDLS and YYNGEE. Germline trimming cut 4 bases from V and 12 bases from J; bases unmatched to any gene: 12. CDR3 sequence (DNA): TGTGCCAGCAGCCCAAGCGGGAGTGGGGGGTGGCAGTTCTTC. Translating it yields CASSPSGSGGWQFF.

This sequence joins TRBV7-9 and TRBJ2-3, with a weak D call TRBD1 (5 bases). This CDR3 is 16 amino acids long. From germline, CDR1 is SEHNR and CDR2 FQNEAQ (reference sequence). The germline V and J ends were trimmed by 5 bases and 1 base, with 16 bases remaining between them. CDR3 region: CASSQVIWGGTDTQYF. CDR3 DNA sequence: TGTGCCAGCAGCCAGGTGATCTGGGGCGGCACAGATACGCAGTATTTT.

This clonotype was recorded a few times. The V gene is TRBV28, the J gene TRBJ1-2; 8 nucleotides align to TRBD1. Losses at the gene ends were 7 bases for V and 4 bases for J; bases not matched to a gene: 8. Germline CDR1 is MDHEN and CDR2 is SYDVKM. The CDR3 runs 14 residues. The CDR3 is CASTLTGATYGYTF. DNA of the CDR3: TGTGCCAGCACCCTGACAGGGGCTACCTATGGCTACACCTTC.

Only a few counts were recorded for this clonotype. This rearrangement joins TRBV5-1 to TRBJ1-1, with 7 bases matching TRBD1. The CDR3 totals 15 residues. Trimming removed 4 bases from V and 5 bases from J; junction bases left unmatched: 11. Germline V gene lookup returns CDR1 SGHRS and CDR2 YFSETQ. The chain's CDR3 is CASSPTTGTGTEAFF. The DNA for the CDR3 is TGCGCCAGCAGCCCCACGACAGGGACGGGTACTGAAGCTTTCTTT.

Note on this clonotype: A much larger clone lies a single base off, so this may be a read error. V and J are TRBV12-3 or TRBV12-4 and TRBJ2-3; no clear D gene. This CDR3 contains 15 residues. Between the trimmed V and J ends, which lost 1 base and 1 base, there was a span of 9 bases. CDR3 nucleotide sequence: TGTGCCAGCAGTTTAGGCGGTCCTCGCACAGATACGCAGTATTTT. As protein: CASSLGGPRTDTQYF.

This clonotype was picked up many times. The chain is built from TRBV12-3 or TRBV12-4 and TRBJ2-2; 10 bases are shared with TRBD1. The J segment lost 3 bases and the V segment lost 7 bases, leaving 14 bases of the junction unmatched. The CDR3 consists of 18 residues. The CDR3: CASTTKGRTGGYTGELFF. The CDR3 nucleotides are TGTGCCAGCACCACCAAAGGGAGGACAGGGGGTTACACCGGGGAGCTGTTTTTT.

This clonotype came up many times. The CDR3 region is CAISGVGNEQFF. As DNA, the CDR3 is TGTGCCATCAGTGGAGTGGGGAATGAGCAGTTCTTC. This sequence joins TRBV10-3 and TRBJ2-1; no definite D call. Between the trimmed V and J ends, which lost 4 bases and 7 bases, there was a span of 8 bases. Germline V gene sequence: CDR1 ENHRY, CDR2 SYGVKD. The CDR3 totals 12 residues.

This sequence joins TRBV12-3 or TRBV12-4 and TRBJ1-5; tentative D call: TRBD1 (5 bases). The ends were cut back, 7 bases at V and 1 base at J, with 17 bases in the middle. The CDR3 is 16 amino acids. The CDR3 sequence is CASNMGGAGSNQPQHF. Here the CDR3 DNA reads TGTGCCAGCAATATGGGGGGTGCAGGGAGCAATCAGCCCCAGCATTTT.

In its sample, this clonotype was seen many times. The chain is built from TRBV18 and TRBJ2-3; 8 nucleotides match TRBD1. The CDR3 has 14 amino acids. Germline V lookup: CDR1 KGHSH, CDR2 LQKENI. V trimming: 3 bases; J trimming: 4 bases; junction bases outside the gene matches: 3. The CDR3 DNA reads TGTGCCAGCTCACCGGACAGGGTGTCAGATACGCAGTATTTT. It specifies CASSPDRVSDTQYF.

CDR3 DNA sequence: TGTGCCAGCAGCTGGGCGGGGGAAAGCTCCTACGAGCAGTACTTC. Translating it yields CASSWAGESSYEQYF. This chain connects TRBV11-2 to TRBJ2-7; 7 bases are shared with TRBD2. Germline lookup yields CDR1 SGHAT and CDR2 FQNNGV. This CDR3 is 15 amino acids long. Trimming took 4 bases from V and 0 from J; bases not matched to a gene: 6.

The V call is TRBV9, the J call TRBJ1-5; D perhaps matches TRBD1 (6 bases). Per germline, CDR1 SGDLS and CDR2 YYNGEE. The V gene lost 0 bases and the J gene lost 3 bases, with 7 bases spanning the gap. CDR3 length: 14 residues. The CDR3 nucleotides read TGTGCCAGCAGCGTAGAGGGGGACAATCAGCCCCAGCATTTT. This encodes CASSVEGDNQPQHF.

This clonotype showed up just a few times. This sequence joins TRBV2 and TRBJ1-2; D perhaps matches TRBD1 (5 bases). Germline lookup yields CDR1 SNHLY and CDR2 FYNNEI. The CDR3 has 13 residues. Trimming pared 6 bases from V and 8 bases from J, leaving 16 bases between. The DNA for the CDR3 is TGTGCCAGCAGCAAAACAGGTCTCGAAGGCTACACCTTC. Amino acid sequence: CASSKTGLEGYTF.

This chain links TRBV5-1 with TRBJ2-3; a weak D match, TRBD1 (5 bases). V was cut by 2 bases and J by 5 bases, with 15 bases left in between. CDR1 and CDR2 from the germline V gene are SGHRS and YFSETQ. There are 15 residues in the CDR3. The CDR3 protein is CASSLGWTPGDTQYF. The DNA for the CDR3 is TGCGCCAGCAGCTTAGGGTGGACACCGGGAGATACGCAGTATTTT.

This clonotype was recorded many times. The genes are TRBV12-5 and TRBJ2-7; a possible D gene is TRBD1 (5 bases). Germline V gives CDR1 LGHNT, CDR2 FRNRAP. Trimming removed 5 bases at V and 5 bases at J, with 19 bases between. CDR3 length equals 15 residues. This chain's CDR3 is CASGVGRGKWDEQYF. In DNA, the CDR3 is TGTGCTAGTGGTGTCGGAAGGGGCAAATGGGACGAGCAGTACTTC.

As regards this clonotype: One end of the junction fails to match germline, which may point to a read error. V gene TRBV7-3 combines with J gene TRBJ2-1; 8 positions match TRBD2. Germline V gene sequence: CDR1 SGHTA, CDR2 FQGTGA. The CDR3 has 15 amino acids. In nucleotides, the CDR3 is TGTGCCAGCAGCTTAACTAGCGGGACCTACAATGAGCAGCTCTTC. It is translated as CASSLTSGTYNEQLF.